This T cell receptor (beta chain) is from a study of CD8 T cells in ankylosing spondylitis. Study findings and constraints: Ankylosing spondylitis blood appeared to be characterized by a TCR beta motif of fewer than ten highly homologous variants.

About this clonotype itself: Its specificity is unknown.

Making the TCR beta libraries involved quantitative 5'-RACE with molecular barcodes. TCRdb reprocessed the 5' RACE reads with MiXCR, giving one entry per CDR3 protein. The sample includes about 440,000 distinct CDR3 sequences, roughly 18% of them seen just once. The CDR3 runs to 13 residues. Germline values: CDR1 SNHLY, CDR2 FYNNEI. V lost 6 bases to trimming and J lost 2 bases, with 10 bases between them. The chain combines TRBV2 with TRBJ1-2; no clear D gene. Input material: blood, either unsorted or a sorted T cell fraction (not recorded which). The source is a male donor with ankylosing spondylitis. This chain's CDR3 is CASRLTLNYGYTF. CDR3 coding DNA: TGTGCCAGCAGGCTGACCCTAAACTATGGCTACACCTTC.